This T cell receptor beta chain was recorded in a study of response to subunit inactivated influenza vaccine. Findings and limits, study-wide: Only a handful of new T cells, the authors suggested, are recruited with each seasonal influenza vaccination.

TCRdb re-analysed the RT-PCR reads in MiXCR, keeping a single row per CDR3 protein. This sample has more than 700,000 distinct CDR3 sequences, with 21% found just once. This clonotype occurred once. What it binds is not known. The CDR3 spans 11 residues. The V gene lost 7 bases and the J gene lost 5 bases, with 9 bases spanning the gap. The germline gives CDR1 ENHRY, CDR2 SYGVKD. Source: PBMCs from blood, taken around 5 days after vaccination. V usage is TRBV10-3 and J usage is TRBJ2-7, with D possibly being TRBD2 (5 bases). This clonotype was sampled from a man aged 50 or older who received an inactivated influenza vaccine. This CDR3 reads CAITRGNEQYF. In DNA form, the CDR3 reads TGTGCCATCACACGGGGTAACGAGCAGTACTTC.